The clone carrying this T cell receptor (beta chain) was counted a single time. The sample originates from a study of blood T cell repertoires in COVID-19. Study-level background: Nucleic acid was either cDNA or gDNA, and it came from T cells, B-cell-depleted T cells, or PBMCs.

Losses at the gene ends were 3 bases for V and 2 bases for J; bases not matched to a gene: 13. The CDR3 sequence is 18 residues long. Germline CDR1 reads SGHDN; CDR2 reads FVKESK. Per the original data handling: Amplification with reference gene primers provided the estimates of nucleated cell counts. TCRdb's copy holds only in-frame clones and misses some; the assay was immunoSEQ multiplex PCR. The DNA was the basis for D and trimming; V, J and clone size are from that table. The sample gives around 130,000 clones, roughly 84% of which show up once; approximately 3.9% is in the top ten. Two negative PCRs, clearance, or symptom resolution characterized the recovered Cohort 3 donors.

The genes are TRBV14 and TRBJ2-3; 8 bases agree with TRBD2. The TCR comes from a woman aged 25 to 45 who had recovered from COVID-19. Source material: PBMCs or T cells enriched from blood (not recorded which). The CDR3 protein is CASSQRGFTSGNTDTQYF. CDR3 sequence (DNA): TGTGCCAGCAGCCAGCGCGGATTCACTAGCGGTAACACAGATACGCAGTATTTT.